This TCR beta chain derives from a study of shared clonotypes between healthy human individuals. TCRdb's table, derived via immunoSEQ multiplex PCR, lists solely in-frame clones and lacks some. The sample lists roughly 2.1 million clones, under 95% occurring once. In the naive CD8 group, cells lacked CD45RO and were positively selected for CCR7, so terminally differentiated effector memory CD45RA+ cells were left out. Trimming removed 5 bases from V and 8 bases from J, with 25 bases in between. CDR3 size: 17 residues. Germline V gene data show CDR1 as SGHAT and CDR2 as FQNNGV. The receptor's source is a man in his late teens or twenties in good health. Some clones in this sample may be carry-over from other donors' samples. Input material: naive CD8+ T cells from PBMCs. The chain links TRBV11-2 to TRBJ2-1; D unresolved. The CDR3 spells CASSIPSSRLTSYEQFF. CDR3 sequence (DNA): TGTGCCAGCAGCATCCCCTCGTCGCGCCTGACATCCTATGAGCAGTTCTTC.